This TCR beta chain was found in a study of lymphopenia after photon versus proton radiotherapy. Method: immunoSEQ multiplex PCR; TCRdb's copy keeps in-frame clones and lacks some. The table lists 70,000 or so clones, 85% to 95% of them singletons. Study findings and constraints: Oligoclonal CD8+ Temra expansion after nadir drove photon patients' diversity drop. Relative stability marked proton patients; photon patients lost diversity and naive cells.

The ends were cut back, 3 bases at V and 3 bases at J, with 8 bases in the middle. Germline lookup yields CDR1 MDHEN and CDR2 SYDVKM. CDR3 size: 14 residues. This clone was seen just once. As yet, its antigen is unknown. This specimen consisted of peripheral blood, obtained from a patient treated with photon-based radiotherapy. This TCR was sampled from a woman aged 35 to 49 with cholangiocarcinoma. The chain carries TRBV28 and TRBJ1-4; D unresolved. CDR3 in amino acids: CASSFGVSNEKLFF. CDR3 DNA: TGTGCCAGCAGTTTTGGGGTATCTAATGAAAAACTGTTTTTT.